This T cell receptor (beta chain) was sequenced during a study of OX40 agonist ivuxolimab in advanced cancers. On the study more broadly: Patients were treated with ivuxolimab, an agonistic anti-OX40 (CD134) antibody. Three patients showed partial responses: one hepatocellular carcinoma and two cutaneous melanoma cases. Study outcomes and limitations: In the 0.1 to 3.0 mg/kg range, CD4+ and CD8+ blood T cells had expanded clonally by week 6.

Profiling relied on immunoSEQ multiplex PCR, and the TCRdb table lists in-frame clones only, not all of them. The sample lists approximately 49,000 clones; around 84% were seen once. A few counts support this clone. What it binds is unknown. The TCR comes from an adult with an advanced solid tumor such as melanoma, head and neck, liver or kidney cancer. The sequenced sample was CD4+ or CD8+ T cells sorted from blood, obtained in a trial of the OX40 agonist ivuxolimab.

CDR3 in amino acids: CAWRLTGGTNTEAFF. The CDR3 DNA reads as TGTGCCTGGAGGCTAACAGGGGGGACGAACACTGAAGCTTTCTTT. The genes are TRBV30 and TRBJ1-1; 8 bases are a match to TRBD1. The CDR3 is 15 amino acids. Germline V CDR1 and CDR2: GTSNPN, SVGIG (reference sequence). V lost 3 bases to trimming and J lost 1 base; unmatched junction nucleotides: 7.